This entry lists 30 T cell receptor beta chains sequenced from one sample in a study of beta chain features in type 1 diabetes. Study-wide results and caveats: TCRB CDR3s were moderately but significantly shorter in Type 1 diabetes patients in all four CD4+ subsets.

Sequenced material consisted of expressed TCRB transcripts (all of the isolated RNA was reverse transcribed). The assay was immunoSEQ multiplex PCR, and TCRdb's table has in-frame clones only and misses some. The table lists just under 150,000 clones, about an eighth of them singletons. The antigens for these receptors are not known. Sequencing was carried out using central memory CD4+ T cells from blood. All receptors come from a man aged 18 to 30 with type 1 diabetes.

In its sample, this clone was seen a few times. The rearrangement joins TRBV28 to TRBJ2-7; 10 bases agree with TRBD1. The CDR3 extends over 15 amino acids. In germline, CDR1 is MDHEN, CDR2 SYDVKM. Losses at the gene ends were 4 bases for V and 6 bases for J; bases not matched to a gene: 9. CDR3 in DNA: TGTGCCAGCAGTTCCACCGGGACAGGGGTGGCCGAGCAGTACTTC. It translates to CASSSTGTGVAEQYF.

The V gene is TRBV5-4, the J gene TRBJ2-2; D is unresolved. The CDR3 spans 12 residues. Germline CDR1 and CDR2: SGHNT and YYREEE (reference sequence). V dropped 2 bases and J dropped 6 bases, with 5 bases sitting between them. CDR3 protein: CASSFVSGELFF. For the CDR3, the DNA is TGTGCCAGCAGCTTCGTGTCCGGGGAGCTGTTTTTT. Drawing the rest from reference TRBV5-4 and TRBJ2-2, the complete variable domain is ETGVTQSPTHLIKTRGQQVTLRCSSQSGHNTVSWYQQALGQGPQFIFQYYREEENGRGNFPPRFSGLQFPNYSSELNVNALELDDSALYLCASSFVSGELFFGEGSRLTVL.

This clone was detected a few times. The V gene is TRBV19, the J gene TRBJ2-1; tentatively, D is TRBD1 (5 bases). The V end lost 0 bases, the J end lost 2 bases, and 8 bases lay between the germline ends. Per the germline V gene, CDR1 is LNHDA and CDR2 is SQIVND (reference sequence). There are 15 residues in the CDR3. The CDR3 loop reads CASSIDRATYNEQFF. Here the CDR3 DNA reads TGTGCCAGTAGTATAGACAGGGCTACCTACAATGAGCAGTTCTTC. Full variable domain (outside the CDR3, taken from reference TRBV19 and TRBJ2-1): DGGITQSPKYLFRKEGQNVTLSCEQNLNHDAMYWYRQDPGQGLRLIYYSQIVNDFQKGDIAEGYSVSREKKESFPLTVTSAQKNPTAFYLCASSIDRATYNEQFFGPGTRLTVL.

V usage is TRBV5-6 and J usage is TRBJ1-2; possibly TRBD1 for D (5 bases). This CDR3 is 13 amino acids long. From germline, CDR1 is SGHDT and CDR2 YYEEEE. The V gene lost 4 bases and the J gene lost 6 bases, with 13 bases spanning the gap. CDR3 sequence (DNA): TGTGCCAGCAGCGGGACGGCGAGGAATGGCTACACCTTC. It yields the protein CASSGTARNGYTF.

This clone was detected only a few times. The rearrangement uses TRBV4-2 and TRBJ1-6, with D hard to call. Germline CDR1 LGHNA, CDR2 YNFKEQ. Trimming stripped 3 bases from V and 6 bases from J, with 9 bases between. The CDR3 is 14 residues long. The CDR3 loop is CASSQGYFNSPLHF. CDR3 nucleotide sequence: TGTGCCAGCAGCCAGGGGTATTTTAATTCACCCCTCCACTTT.

The genes are TRBV7-9 and TRBJ1-2; no firm D call. The CDR3 is 14 amino acids. Germline V lookup: CDR1 SEHNR, CDR2 FQNEAQ (reference sequence). Trimming left V 3 bases short and J 7 bases short, with 15 bases between. The CDR3 sequence is CASSLTNTWVGYTF. The CDR3 DNA reads TGTGCCAGCAGCTTGACCAATACATGGGTTGGCTACACCTTC.

A few counts support this clone. The V gene is TRBV14, the J gene TRBJ2-7; perhaps TRBD2 as D (5 bases). The CDR3 runs 18 residues. Germline V gives CDR1 SGHDN, CDR2 FVKESK. Deletions cut 2 bases from V and 2 bases from J, with 22 bases between. CDR3 bases: TGTGCCAGCAGCCAAAAGGGTGTCTATGCGGGCCGCCCCTACGAGCAGTACTTC. This translates into CASSQKGVYAGRPYEQYF.

The chain uses TRBV28 and TRBJ1-4, with TRBD1 as a possible D gene (6 bases). Germline CDR1 is MDHEN and CDR2 is SYDVKM. With 6 bases removed from V and 5 bases from J, the gap between germline ends came to 19 bases. The CDR3 is 16 residues long. The CDR3 DNA follows: TGTGCCAGCAGCACCCCGGCGGGGGCCGACAATGAAAAACTGTTTTTT. Its protein is CASSTPAGADNEKLFF.

V is TRBV10-3 and J is TRBJ2-1; TRBD2 aligns across 7 bases. Germline trimming cut 4 bases from V and 2 bases from J; bases unmatched to any gene: 2. CDR1 is ENHRY and CDR2 is SYGVKD in the germline V gene. The CDR3 runs 14 residues. The CDR3 spells CAISGGGTYNEQFF. CDR3 bases: TGTGCCATCAGTGGGGGGGGAACCTACAATGAGCAGTTCTTC.

This clone has just one count. This chain joins TRBV5-1 and TRBJ2-1, with 11 bases matching TRBD1. With V trimmed by 0 bases and J by 1 base, 6 bases remained unmatched. The germline CDR1 and CDR2 sequences are SGHRS and YFSETQ. This CDR3 contains 18 residues. CDR3: CASSLATGTGGSYNEQFF. CDR3 in DNA: TGCGCCAGCAGCTTGGCCACCGGGACAGGGGGTTCCTACAATGAGCAGTTCTTC.

V and J are TRBV4-1 and TRBJ1-5, with TRBD1 matching 7 bases. The V gene end was trimmed by 1 base and the J gene end by 7 bases; junction bases not matched to a gene: 4. Per germline, CDR1 MGHRA and CDR2 YSYEKL. CDR3 length: 14 residues. CDR3 bases: TGCGCCAGCAGCCAAGGAACAGGGGACCAGCCCCAGCATTTT. This encodes CASSQGTGDQPQHF.

V usage is TRBV7-6 and J usage is TRBJ2-7; TRBD2 matches at 16 bases. CDR3 length equals 17 residues. The V and J ends lost 5 bases and 5 bases, in that order; junction bases with no gene match: 9. Germline lookup yields CDR1 SGHVS and CDR2 FNYEAQ. The CDR3 coding sequence is TGTGCCAGCAGCCCGACCTCCGGGACTAGCGGGGGGGACGAGCAGTACTTC. This gives the protein CASSPTSGTSGGDEQYF.

This clone appeared many times. This sequence joins TRBV7-9 and TRBJ2-1; no definite D call. The ends were cut back, 1 base at V and 10 bases at J, with 8 bases in the middle. The CDR3 loop spans 12 amino acids. Germline V gene data show CDR1 as SEHNR and CDR2 as FQNEAQ (reference sequence). The CDR3 DNA sequence: TGTGCCAGCAGCTTAGGCTCCCGGGAGCAGTTCTTC. This gives the protein CASSLGSREQFF.

The sample holds a few counts of this clone. The chain carries TRBV7-2 and TRBJ1-1, with D perhaps matching TRBD1 (6 bases). Germline CDR1 and CDR2: SGHTA and FQGNSA. Trimming took 4 bases from V and 3 from J, leaving 12 bases between them. There are 14 residues in the CDR3. In nucleotides, the CDR3 is TGTGCCAGCAGCTCTTGGGGGGCTTACACTGAAGCTTTCTTT. Its protein product is CASSSWGAYTEAFF. The variable domain in full, completed from reference TRBV7-2 and TRBJ1-1, reads GAGVSQSPSNKVTEKGKDVELRCDPISGHTALYWYRQSLGQGLEFLIYFQGNSAPDKSGLPSDRFSAERTGGSVSTLTIQRTQQEDSAVYLCASSSWGAYTEAFFGQGTRLTVV.

This sequence joins TRBV7-9 and TRBJ2-1; TRBD1 is a possible D gene (6 bases). The CDR3 runs to 14 residues. Germline V gene lookup returns CDR1 SEHNR and CDR2 FQNEAQ (reference sequence). The V gene lost 5 bases and the J gene lost 5 bases, with 13 bases spanning the gap. The CDR3 is CASSLKGGDNEQFF. CDR3 in DNA: TGTGCCAGCAGCCTGAAAGGGGGTGACAATGAGCAGTTCTTC.

The sample holds a few counts of this clone. The CDR3: CAWQIYNSPLHF. CDR3 coding DNA: TGTGCCTGGCAGATTTACAATTCACCCCTCCACTTT. This chain links TRBV30 with TRBJ1-6; D gene unclear. Germline V gene sequence: CDR1 GTSNPN, CDR2 SVGIG (reference sequence). CDR3 length equals 12 residues. V was trimmed by 5 bases and J by 7 bases, leaving 9 bases between them.

This clone turned up a few times. This chain joins TRBV16 and TRBJ1-5, with 9 bases fitting TRBD1. This CDR3 contains 14 residues. V was clipped by 4 bases and J by 7 bases; unmatched bases: 5. Germline V lookup: CDR1 KGHSY, CDR2 FQNENV. CDR3 nucleotides: TGTGCCAGCAGCCTTAACACAGGGGGCCAGCCCCAGCATTTT. Translating gives CASSLNTGGQPQHF.

The sample holds a few counts of this clone. This chain links TRBV9 with TRBJ2-3; no definite D call. Per the germline V gene, CDR1 is SGDLS and CDR2 is YYNGEE. The V end was cut by 3 bases, the J end by 6 bases, with 11 bases between. The CDR3 runs 13 residues. The CDR3 here is CASSEYYGDTQYF. DNA of the CDR3: TGTGCCAGCAGCGAGTACTACGGGGATACGCAGTATTTT. Using reference TRBV9 and TRBJ2-3 for the parts outside the CDR3, the full variable domain is DSGVTQTPKHLITATGQRVTLRCSPRSGDLSVYWYQQSLDQGLQFLIQYYNGEERAKGNILERFSAQQFPDLHSELNLSSLELGDSALYFCASSEYYGDTQYFGPGTRLTVL.

The sample holds a few counts of this clone. The V and J genes are TRBV5-4 and TRBJ2-3; D gene uncertain. The ends were cut back, 2 bases at V and 0 bases at J, with 1 base in the middle. The V gene's germline CDR1 is SGHNT and CDR2 YYREEE (reference sequence). This CDR3 has 12 amino acids. The CDR3 DNA reads TGTGCCAGCAGCTTCAGCACAGATACGCAGTATTTT. Protein sequence: CASSFSTDTQYF.

This clone has a count of ten or more. Sequence at one end of the junction differs from germline and may be a read error. V is TRBV15 and J is TRBJ2-5; D call uncertain. The germline V gene has CDR1 LNHNV and CDR2 YYDKDF (reference sequence). The CDR3 is made up of 11 amino acids. The CDR3 loop is CATSSLEAQYF. The CDR3 region has the DNA TGTGCCACCAGCAGTCTAGAGGCCCAGTACTTC.

This clone was observed a handful of times. This chain uses TRBV2 with TRBJ2-1, with 12 bases aligning to TRBD1. The germline CDR1 and CDR2 sequences are SNHLY and FYNNEI. V gave up 4 bases and J gave up 7 bases; unmatched junction bases: 5. The CDR3 covers 15 residues. Written as DNA, the CDR3 is TGTGCCAGCAGTGGCCCGGGACAGGGGGCTAATGAGCAGTTCTTC. It encodes CASSGPGQGANEQFF.

This clone has at least ten counts. This chain's CDR3 is CASSPGLGIYNEQFF. As DNA, the CDR3 is TGTGCCAGCAGTCCGGGACTAGGAATTTACAATGAGCAGTTCTTC. The chain carries TRBV6-1 and TRBJ2-1; 8 nucleotides align to TRBD2. The junction had 7 bases not matched to a gene; V was cut back by 5 bases and J by 4 bases. Germline assignment: CDR1 MNHNS and CDR2 SASEGT. The CDR3 is 15 residues long.

This clone has just a few counts. V gene TRBV9 combines with J gene TRBJ2-2; no reliable D call. The CDR3 spans 15 residues. Trimming cost V 0 bases and J 6 bases, with 12 bases left between them. Germline CDR1 is SGDLS and CDR2 is YYNGEE. This chain's CDR3 is CASSVDPSSAGELFF. The CDR3 bases are TGTGCCAGCAGCGTAGATCCGAGCTCCGCCGGGGAGCTGTTTTTT.

This clone was recorded a few times. V gene TRBV30 combines with J gene TRBJ1-3; no clear D gene. V was shortened by 3 bases and J by 3 bases, with 6 bases between the two germline ends. The length of the CDR3 is 12 residues. Germline CDR1 GTSNPN, CDR2 SVGIG (reference sequence). The CDR3 coding sequence is TGTGCCTGGAGGTCCGGTGGAAACACCATATATTTT. Its translation is CAWRSGGNTIYF. Based on the CDR3 plus reference TRBV30 and TRBJ1-3, the full variable domain is SQTIHQWPATLVQPVGSPLSLECTVEGTSNPNLYWYRQAAGRGLQLLFYSVGIGQISSEVPQNLSASRPQDRQFILSSKKLLLSDSGFYLCAWRSGGNTIYFGEGSWLTVV.

This clone came up many times. This chain connects TRBV18 to TRBJ2-7; tentatively, D is TRBD1 (5 bases). CDR1 and CDR2 (germline): KGHSH, LQKENI. The CDR3 is 15 amino acids. Deletions cut 0 bases from V and 3 bases from J, with 12 bases between. The CDR3 DNA sequence: TGTGCCAGCTCACCACCACGTGGACAAGGCTACGAGCAGTACTTC. The encoded protein is CASSPPRGQGYEQYF.

CDR3 in amino acids: CASSETRGDTQYF. CDR3 nucleotides: TGTGCCAGCAGTGAGACCCGAGGTGATACGCAGTATTTT. The chain links TRBV6-4 to TRBJ2-3; D unresolved. Germline CDR1 is MRHNA and CDR2 is SNTAGT. Trimming took 3 bases from V and 6 from J, leaving 10 bases between them. The CDR3 covers 13 residues.

J is TRBJ2-4 and V is TRBV7-2, with 10 bases matching TRBD1. This CDR3 has 18 amino acids. The V gene's germline CDR1 is SGHTA and CDR2 FQGNSA. J lost 0 bases, V lost 1 base, and 6 bases had no gene match. The DNA for the CDR3 is TGTGCCAGCAGCTTAGTAGGGACAGGGGAGGGAGCCAAAAACATTCAGTACTTC. Its translation: CASSLVGTGEGAKNIQYF.

This clone was seen more than once but under ten times. The chain employs TRBV7-9 and TRBJ1-5; 7 positions match TRBD1. The CDR3 has 14 amino acids. Looked up from germline, CDR1 is SEHNR and CDR2 is FQNEAQ (reference sequence). Losses at the gene ends were 5 bases for V and 1 base for J; bases not matched to a gene: 2. The CDR3 bases are TGTGCCAGCAGCGCCAGGGGGAGCAATCAGCCCCAGCATTTT. Residues: CASSARGSNQPQHF. Looking up the rest from reference TRBV7-9 and TRBJ1-5 gives the full variable domain: DTGVSQNPRHKITKRGQNVTFRCDPISEHNRLYWYRQTLGQGPEFLTYFQNEAQLEKSRLLSDRFSAERPKGSFSTLEIQRTEQGDSAMYLCASSARGSNQPQHFGDGTRLSIL.

The chain links TRBV30 to TRBJ2-7; 8 positions match TRBD1. CDR1 is GTSNPN, CDR2 SVGIG, per germline (reference sequence). The CDR3 is 14 residues long. The V segment lost 3 bases and the J segment 6 bases; nucleotides outside the gene matches: 10. The CDR3 region has the DNA TGTGCCTGGAGCCAATTTGGACAGGGTGGCGAGCAGTACTTC. Translation gives CAWSQFGQGGEQYF. Full variable domain (remainder filled in from reference TRBV30 and TRBJ2-7): SQTIHQWPATLVQPVGSPLSLECTVEGTSNPNLYWYRQAAGRGLQLLFYSVGIGQISSEVPQNLSASRPQDRQFILSSKKLLLSDSGFYLCAWSQFGQGGEQYFGPGTRLTVT.

This clone appeared a few times. This rearrangement joins TRBV29-1 to TRBJ2-3; perhaps TRBD2 as D (6 bases). The germline V gene encodes CDR1 SQVTM and CDR2 ANQGSEA. CDR3 length: 17 amino acids. Trimming took 3 bases from V and 4 from J, leaving 23 bases between them. The CDR3 DNA follows: TGCAGCGTTGAGCTCCCATACGGGCGGGGTGACGCAGATACGCAGTATTTT. Its protein product is CSVELPYGRGDADTQYF.